The T cell receptor (beta chain) described here comes from a study of cytomegalovirus exposure and HLA in healthy donors. The study, taken as a whole, reports: Altogether, some 160 TCR beta chains were recorded as cytomegalovirus-associated.

CDR3 length: 15 residues. CDR1 SGHTS and CDR2 YDEGEE come from the germline V gene. After removal of 4 bases from V and 4 bases from J, the junction contained 5 bases not matched to a gene. Both 60 Vbeta primers and 13 Jbeta primers went into the PCR. Profiling relied on immunoSEQ multiplex PCR, and the TCRdb table lists in-frame clones only, not all of them. The sample lists approximately 220,000 clones; over 65% were seen once. Concerning this clone: Its target is unknown.

Specimen: PBMCs. The J gene is TRBJ2-3, the V gene TRBV5-8; 11 bases are a match to TRBD1. This sequence was found in a young man in good health and CMV-seronegative. The CDR3 loop reads CASSEGQGVADTQYF. DNA of the CDR3: TGTGCCAGCAGCGAGGGACAGGGGGTAGCAGATACGCAGTATTTT.